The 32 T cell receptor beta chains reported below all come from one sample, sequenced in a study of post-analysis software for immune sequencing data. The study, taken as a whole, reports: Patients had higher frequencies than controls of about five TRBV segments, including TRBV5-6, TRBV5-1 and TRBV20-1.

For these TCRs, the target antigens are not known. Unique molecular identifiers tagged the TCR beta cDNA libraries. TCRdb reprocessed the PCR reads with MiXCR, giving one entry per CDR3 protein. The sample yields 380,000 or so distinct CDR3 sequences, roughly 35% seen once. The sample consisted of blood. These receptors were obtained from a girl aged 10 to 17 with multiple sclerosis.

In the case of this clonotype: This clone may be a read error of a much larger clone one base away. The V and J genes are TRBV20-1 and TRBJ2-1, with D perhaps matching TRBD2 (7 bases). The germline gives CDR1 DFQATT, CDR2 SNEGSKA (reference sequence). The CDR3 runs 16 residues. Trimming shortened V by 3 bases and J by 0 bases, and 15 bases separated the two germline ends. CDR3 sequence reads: CSARLTSRGSYNEQFF. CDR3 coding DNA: TGCAGTGCTAGGTTGACTAGCAGGGGCTCCTACAATGAGCAGTTCTTC.

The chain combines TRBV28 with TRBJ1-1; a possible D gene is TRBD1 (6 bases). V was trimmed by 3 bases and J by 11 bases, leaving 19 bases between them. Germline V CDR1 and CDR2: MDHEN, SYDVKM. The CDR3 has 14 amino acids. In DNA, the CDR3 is TGTGCCAGCAGTTTCCGGGACATTCCCTCGGAGGCTTTCTTT. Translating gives CASSFRDIPSEAFF.

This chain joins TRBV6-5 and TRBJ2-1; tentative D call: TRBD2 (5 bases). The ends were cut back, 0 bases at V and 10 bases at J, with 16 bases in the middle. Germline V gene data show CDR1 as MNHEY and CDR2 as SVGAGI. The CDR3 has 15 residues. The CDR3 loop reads CASSYSNQAGDEQFF. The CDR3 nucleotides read TGTGCCAGCAGTTACTCGAATCAGGCGGGCGACGAGCAGTTCTTC.

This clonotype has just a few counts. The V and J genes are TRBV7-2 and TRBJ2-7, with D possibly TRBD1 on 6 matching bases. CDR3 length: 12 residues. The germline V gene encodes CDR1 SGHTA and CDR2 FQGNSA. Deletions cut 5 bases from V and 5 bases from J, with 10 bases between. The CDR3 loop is CASSIQGNEQYF. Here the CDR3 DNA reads TGTGCCAGCAGCATACAGGGCAACGAGCAGTACTTC.

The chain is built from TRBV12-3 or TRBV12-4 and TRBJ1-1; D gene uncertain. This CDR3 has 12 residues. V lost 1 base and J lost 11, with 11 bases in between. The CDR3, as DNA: TGTGCCAGCAGTTTAGAACGGTGGAGGGCTTTCTTT. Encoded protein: CASSLERWRAFF.

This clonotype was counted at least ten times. CDR3 nucleotide sequence: TGCGCCAGCAGCCGATTACCAACAGGGGAATCTAACGAGCAGTACTTC. This translates into CASSRLPTGESNEQYF. This chain links TRBV4-1 with TRBJ2-7, with TRBD1 identical over 7 bases. There are 16 residues in the CDR3. Looked up from germline, CDR1 is MGHRA and CDR2 is YSYEKL. J lost 5 bases, V lost 4 bases, and 14 bases had no gene match.

The CDR3 DNA reads TGTGCCAGCAGGATAGCAGGGGCGGGGGAGCTGTTTTTT. Translating gives CASRIAGAGELFF. The chain carries TRBV12-3 or TRBV12-4 and TRBJ2-2; TRBD1 is a possible D gene (6 bases). The V end was cut by 6 bases, the J end by 8 bases, with 13 bases between. The CDR3 totals 13 residues.

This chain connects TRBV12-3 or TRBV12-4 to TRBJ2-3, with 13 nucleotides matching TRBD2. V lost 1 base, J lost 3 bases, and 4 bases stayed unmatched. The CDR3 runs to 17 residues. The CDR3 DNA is TGTGCCAGCAGTTTAGAAGGACTAGCGGGGGTGACAGATACGCAGTATTTT. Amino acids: CASSLEGLAGVTDTQYF.

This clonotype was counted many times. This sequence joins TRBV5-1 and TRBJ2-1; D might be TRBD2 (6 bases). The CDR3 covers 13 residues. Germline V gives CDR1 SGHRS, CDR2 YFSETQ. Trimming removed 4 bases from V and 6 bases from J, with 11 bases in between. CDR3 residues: CASSPGGVNEQFF. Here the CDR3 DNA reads TGCGCCAGCAGCCCCGGGGGAGTCAATGAGCAGTTCTTC.

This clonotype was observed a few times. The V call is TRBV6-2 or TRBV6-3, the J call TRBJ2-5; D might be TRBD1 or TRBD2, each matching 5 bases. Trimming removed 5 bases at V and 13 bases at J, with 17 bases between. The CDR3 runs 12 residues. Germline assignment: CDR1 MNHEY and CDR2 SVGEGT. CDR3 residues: CASSPLRDPRYF. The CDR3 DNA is TGTGCCAGCAGTCCCCTCCGGGACCCCCGGTACTTC.

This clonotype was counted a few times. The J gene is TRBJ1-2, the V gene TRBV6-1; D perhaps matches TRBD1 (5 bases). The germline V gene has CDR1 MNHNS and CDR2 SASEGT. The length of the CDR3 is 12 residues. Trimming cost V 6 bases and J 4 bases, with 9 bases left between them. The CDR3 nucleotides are TGTGCCAGCAGGGTGGACACCTATGGCTACACCTTC. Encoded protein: CASRVDTYGYTF.

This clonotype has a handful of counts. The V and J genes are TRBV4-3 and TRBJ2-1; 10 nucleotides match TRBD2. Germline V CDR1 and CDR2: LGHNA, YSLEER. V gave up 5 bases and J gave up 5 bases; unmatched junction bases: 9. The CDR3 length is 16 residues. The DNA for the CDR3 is TGCGCCAGCAGCAAAGGGGTTAGCGGGGGGAACAATGAGCAGTTCTTC. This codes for CASSKGVSGGNNEQFF.

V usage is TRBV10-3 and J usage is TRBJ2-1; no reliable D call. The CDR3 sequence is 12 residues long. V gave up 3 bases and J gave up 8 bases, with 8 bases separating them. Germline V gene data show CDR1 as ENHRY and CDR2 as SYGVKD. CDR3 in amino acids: CAISEGRDEQFF. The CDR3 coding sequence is TGTGCCATCAGTGAAGGACGGGATGAGCAGTTCTTC.

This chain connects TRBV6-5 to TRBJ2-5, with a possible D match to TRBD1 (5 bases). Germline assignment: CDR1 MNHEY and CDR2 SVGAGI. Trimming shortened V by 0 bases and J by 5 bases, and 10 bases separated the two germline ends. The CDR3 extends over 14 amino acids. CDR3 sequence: CASSYSGVRETQYF. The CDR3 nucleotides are TGTGCCAGCAGTTACTCAGGGGTCAGGGAGACCCAGTACTTC.

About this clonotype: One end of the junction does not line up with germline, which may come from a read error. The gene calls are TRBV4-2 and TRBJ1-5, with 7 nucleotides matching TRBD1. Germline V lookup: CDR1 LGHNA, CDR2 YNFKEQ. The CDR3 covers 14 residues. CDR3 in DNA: TGTGCCAGCATCCAAGACAGGGAGCGCCAGCCCCAGCATTTT. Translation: CASIQDRERQPQHF.

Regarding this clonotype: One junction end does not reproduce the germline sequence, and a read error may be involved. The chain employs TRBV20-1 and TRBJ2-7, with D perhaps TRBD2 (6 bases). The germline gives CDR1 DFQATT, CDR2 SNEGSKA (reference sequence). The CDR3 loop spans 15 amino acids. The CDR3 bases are TGCAGTACTAGCCCTGTGGACTTCCAGGCAGACGAGCAGTACTTC. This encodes CSTSPVDFQADEQYF.

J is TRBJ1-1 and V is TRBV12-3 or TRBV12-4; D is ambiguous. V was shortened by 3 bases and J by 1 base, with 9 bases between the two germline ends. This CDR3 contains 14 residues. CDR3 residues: CASSLASANTEAFF. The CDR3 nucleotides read TGTGCCAGCAGTTTGGCCTCGGCGAACACTGAAGCTTTCTTT.

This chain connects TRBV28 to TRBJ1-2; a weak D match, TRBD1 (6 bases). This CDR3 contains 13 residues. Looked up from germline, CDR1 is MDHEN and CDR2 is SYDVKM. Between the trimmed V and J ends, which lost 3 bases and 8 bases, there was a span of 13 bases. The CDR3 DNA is TGTGCCAGCAGTTTGGTGCAGGGGCACGGCTACACCTTC. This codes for CASSLVQGHGYTF.

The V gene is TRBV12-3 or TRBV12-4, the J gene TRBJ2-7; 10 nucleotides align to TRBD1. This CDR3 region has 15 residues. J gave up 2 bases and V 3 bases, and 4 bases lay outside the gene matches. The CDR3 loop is CASSFPGQGTYEQYF. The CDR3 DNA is TGTGCCAGCAGTTTCCCGGGACAGGGGACCTACGAGCAGTACTTC.

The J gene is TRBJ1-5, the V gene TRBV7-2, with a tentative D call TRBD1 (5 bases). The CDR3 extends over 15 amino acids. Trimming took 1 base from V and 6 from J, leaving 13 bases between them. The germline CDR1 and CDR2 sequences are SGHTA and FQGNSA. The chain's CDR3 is CASSLGTSGSQPQHF. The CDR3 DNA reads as TGTGCCAGCAGCTTAGGGACATCAGGTAGTCAGCCCCAGCATTTT. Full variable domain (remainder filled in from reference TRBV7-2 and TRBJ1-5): GAGVSQSPSNKVTEKGKDVELRCDPISGHTALYWYRQSLGQGLEFLIYFQGNSAPDKSGLPSDRFSAERTGGSVSTLTIQRTQQEDSAVYLCASSLGTSGSQPQHFGDGTRLSIL.

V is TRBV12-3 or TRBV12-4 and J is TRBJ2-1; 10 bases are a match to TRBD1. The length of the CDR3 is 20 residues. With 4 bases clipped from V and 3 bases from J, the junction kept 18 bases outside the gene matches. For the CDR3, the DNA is TGTGCCAGCAGTTGGTATTCCCGGGACAGGGGCCCGTTTGGCTACAATGAGCAGTTCTTC. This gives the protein CASSWYSRDRGPFGYNEQFF.

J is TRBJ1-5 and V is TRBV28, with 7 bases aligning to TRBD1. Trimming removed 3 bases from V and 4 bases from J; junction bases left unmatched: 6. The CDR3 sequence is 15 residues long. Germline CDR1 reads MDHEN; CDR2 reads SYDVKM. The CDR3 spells CASSFRGRGNQPQHF. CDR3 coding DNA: TGTGCCAGCAGTTTCAGGGGGAGAGGAAATCAGCCCCAGCATTTT. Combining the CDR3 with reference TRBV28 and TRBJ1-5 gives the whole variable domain DVKVTQSSRYLVKRTGEKVFLECVQDMDHENMFWYRQDPGLGLRLIYFSYDVKMKEKGDIPEGYSVSREKKERFSLILESASTNQTSMYLCASSFRGRGNQPQHFGDGTRLSIL.

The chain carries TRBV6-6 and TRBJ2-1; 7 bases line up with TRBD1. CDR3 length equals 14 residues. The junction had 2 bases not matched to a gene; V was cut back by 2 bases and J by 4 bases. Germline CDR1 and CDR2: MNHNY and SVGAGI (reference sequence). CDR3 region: CASSYTGQYNEQFF. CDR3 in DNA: TGTGCCAGCAGTTACACGGGACAGTACAATGAGCAGTTCTTC.

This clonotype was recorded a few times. CDR3: CASSLRAGGETQYF. The CDR3 coding sequence is TGTGCCAGCAGTCTAAGGGCGGGAGGGGAGACCCAGTACTTC. The gene calls are TRBV27 and TRBJ2-5; 9 bases line up with TRBD2. V was pared by 5 bases and J by 5 bases, with 6 bases of the junction left unmatched. Germline-derived CDR1 and CDR2 are MNHEY and SMNVEV (reference sequence). The CDR3 is made up of 14 amino acids.

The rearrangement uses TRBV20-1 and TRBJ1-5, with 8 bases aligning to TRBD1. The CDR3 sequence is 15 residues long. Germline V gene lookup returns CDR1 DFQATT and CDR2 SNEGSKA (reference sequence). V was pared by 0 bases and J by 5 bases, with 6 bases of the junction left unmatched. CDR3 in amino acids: CSAREGTGSYQPQHF. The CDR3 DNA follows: TGCAGTGCTAGAGAAGGGACAGGATCTTATCAGCCCCAGCATTTT.

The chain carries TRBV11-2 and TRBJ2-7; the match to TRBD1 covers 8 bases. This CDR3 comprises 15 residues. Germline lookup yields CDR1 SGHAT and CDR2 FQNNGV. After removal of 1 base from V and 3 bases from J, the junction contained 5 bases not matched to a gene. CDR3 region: CASSLGHRGVYEQYF. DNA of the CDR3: TGTGCCAGCAGCTTAGGTCACAGGGGGGTCTACGAGCAGTACTTC.

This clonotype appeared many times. Here the CDR3 DNA reads TGCAGCGTCCCCAGGGGACAAGACTCCTACGAGCAGTACTTC. Translating gives CSVPRGQDSYEQYF. This chain uses TRBV29-1 with TRBJ2-7; TRBD1 might be the D (6 bases). CDR3 length: 14 residues. Germline CDR1 reads SQVTM; CDR2 reads ANQGSEA. V lost 6 bases, J lost 0 bases, and 15 bases lay in between.

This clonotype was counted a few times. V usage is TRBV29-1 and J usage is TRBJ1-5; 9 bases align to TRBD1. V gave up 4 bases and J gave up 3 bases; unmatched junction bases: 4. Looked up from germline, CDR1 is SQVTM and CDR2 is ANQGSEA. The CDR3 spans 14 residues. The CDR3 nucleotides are TGCAGCGTTGCCGGGACAGGGCCCAATCAGCCCCAGCATTTT. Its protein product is CSVAGTGPNQPQHF.

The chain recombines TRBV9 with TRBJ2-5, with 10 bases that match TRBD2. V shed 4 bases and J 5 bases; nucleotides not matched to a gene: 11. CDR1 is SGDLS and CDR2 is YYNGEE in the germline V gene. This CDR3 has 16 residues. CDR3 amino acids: CASSPGLAWGGETQYF. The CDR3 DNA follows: TGTGCCAGCAGCCCGGGACTAGCGTGGGGAGGGGAGACCCAGTACTTC.

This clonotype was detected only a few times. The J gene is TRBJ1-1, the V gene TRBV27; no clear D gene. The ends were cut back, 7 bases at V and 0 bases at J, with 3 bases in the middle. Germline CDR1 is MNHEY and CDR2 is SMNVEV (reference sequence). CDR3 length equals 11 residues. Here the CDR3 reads CASKLNTEAFF. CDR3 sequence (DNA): TGTGCCAGCAAATTGAACACTGAAGCTTTCTTT.

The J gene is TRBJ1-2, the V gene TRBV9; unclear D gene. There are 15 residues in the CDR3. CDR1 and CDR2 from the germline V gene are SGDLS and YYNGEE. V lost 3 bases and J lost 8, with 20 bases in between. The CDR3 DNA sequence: TGTGCCAGCAGCGGGCCCTGGTTAACGAGCGGGGGCTACACCTTC. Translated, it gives CASSGPWLTSGGYTF. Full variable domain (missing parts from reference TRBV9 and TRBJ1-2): DSGVTQTPKHLITATGQRVTLRCSPRSGDLSVYWYQQSLDQGLQFLIQYYNGEERAKGNILERFSAQQFPDLHSELNLSSLELGDSALYFCASSGPWLTSGGYTFGSGTRLTVV.

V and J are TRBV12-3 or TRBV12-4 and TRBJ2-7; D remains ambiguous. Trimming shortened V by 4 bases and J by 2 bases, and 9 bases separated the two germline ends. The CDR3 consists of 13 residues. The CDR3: CASSWGRTYEQYF. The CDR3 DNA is TGTGCCAGCAGTTGGGGTCGGACCTACGAGCAGTACTTC.